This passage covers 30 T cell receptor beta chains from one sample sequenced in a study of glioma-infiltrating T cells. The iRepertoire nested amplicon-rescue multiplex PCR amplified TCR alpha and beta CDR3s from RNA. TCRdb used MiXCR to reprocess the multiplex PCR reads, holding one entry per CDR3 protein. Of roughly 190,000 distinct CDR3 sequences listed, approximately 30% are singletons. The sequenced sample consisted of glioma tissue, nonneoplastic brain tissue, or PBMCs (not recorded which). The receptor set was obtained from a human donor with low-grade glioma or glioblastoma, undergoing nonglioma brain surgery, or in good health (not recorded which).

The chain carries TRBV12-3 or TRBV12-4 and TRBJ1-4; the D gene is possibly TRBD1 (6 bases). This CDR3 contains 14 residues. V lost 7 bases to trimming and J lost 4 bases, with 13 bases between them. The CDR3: CASTWGQGNEKLFF. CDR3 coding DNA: TGTGCCAGCACCTGGGGGCAGGGTAATGAAAAACTGTTTTTT.

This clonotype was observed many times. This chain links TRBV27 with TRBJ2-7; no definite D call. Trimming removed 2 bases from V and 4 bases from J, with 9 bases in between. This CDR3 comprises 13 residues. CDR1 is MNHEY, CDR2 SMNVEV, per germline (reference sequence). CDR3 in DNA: TGTGCCAGCAGTTTAAAATTTCGGTACGAGCAGTACTTC. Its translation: CASSLKFRYEQYF.

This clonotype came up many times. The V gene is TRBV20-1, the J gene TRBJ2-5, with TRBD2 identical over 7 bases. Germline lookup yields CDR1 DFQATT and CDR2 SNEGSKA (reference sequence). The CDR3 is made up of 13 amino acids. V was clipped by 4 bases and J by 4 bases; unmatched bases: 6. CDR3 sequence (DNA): TGCAGTGCTACATCCCCGGGGGGAGAGACCCAGTACTTC. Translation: CSATSPGGETQYF.

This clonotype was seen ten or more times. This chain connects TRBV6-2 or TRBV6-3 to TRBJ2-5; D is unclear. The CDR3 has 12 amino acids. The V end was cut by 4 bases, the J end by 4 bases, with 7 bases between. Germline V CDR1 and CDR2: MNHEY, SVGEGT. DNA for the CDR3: TGTGCCAGCAGTTCCGTTCGAGAGACCCAGTACTTC. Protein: CASSSVRETQYF.

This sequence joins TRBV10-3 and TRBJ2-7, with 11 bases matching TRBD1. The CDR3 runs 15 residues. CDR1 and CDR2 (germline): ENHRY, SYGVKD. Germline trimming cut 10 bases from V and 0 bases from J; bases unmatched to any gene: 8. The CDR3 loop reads CATRPGQGDSYEQYF. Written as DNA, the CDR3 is TGTGCCACCAGACCGGGACAGGGGGACTCCTACGAGCAGTACTTC.

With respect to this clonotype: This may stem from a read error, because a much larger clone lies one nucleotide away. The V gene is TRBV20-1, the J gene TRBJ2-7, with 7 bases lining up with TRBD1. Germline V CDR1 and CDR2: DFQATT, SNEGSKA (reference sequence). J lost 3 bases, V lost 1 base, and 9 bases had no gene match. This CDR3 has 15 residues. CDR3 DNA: TGCAGTGCTAGAGGCTCCGGGACAGCGAACTACGAGCAGTACTTC. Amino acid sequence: CSARGSGTANYEQYF.

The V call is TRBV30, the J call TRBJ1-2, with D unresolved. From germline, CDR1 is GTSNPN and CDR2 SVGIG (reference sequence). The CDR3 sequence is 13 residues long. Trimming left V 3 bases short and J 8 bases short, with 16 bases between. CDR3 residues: CAWSPGKVGGYTF. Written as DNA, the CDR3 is TGTGCCTGGAGCCCGGGGAAAGTCGGCGGCTACACCTTC.

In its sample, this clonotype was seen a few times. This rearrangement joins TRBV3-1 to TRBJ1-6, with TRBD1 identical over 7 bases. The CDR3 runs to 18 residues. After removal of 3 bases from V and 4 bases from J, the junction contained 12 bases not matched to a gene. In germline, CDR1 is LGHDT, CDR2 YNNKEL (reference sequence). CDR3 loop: CASSHDTQTGKYNSPLHF. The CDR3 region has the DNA TGTGCCAGCAGCCACGACACTCAGACAGGGAAATATAATTCACCCCTCCACTTT.

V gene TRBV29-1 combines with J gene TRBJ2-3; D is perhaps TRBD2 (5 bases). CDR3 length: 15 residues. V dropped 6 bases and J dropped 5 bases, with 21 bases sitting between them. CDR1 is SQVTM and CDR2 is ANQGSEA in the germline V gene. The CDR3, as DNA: TGCAGCGTGGGCTTTCGAGGGAGAGGCAGAGATACGCAGTATTTT. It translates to CSVGFRGRGRDTQYF.

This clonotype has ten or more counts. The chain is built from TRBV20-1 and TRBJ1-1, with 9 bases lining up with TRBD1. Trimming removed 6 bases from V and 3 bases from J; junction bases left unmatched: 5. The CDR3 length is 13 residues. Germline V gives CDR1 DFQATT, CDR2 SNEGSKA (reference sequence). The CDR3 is CSAMTGGDTEAFF. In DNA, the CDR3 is TGCAGTGCCATGACAGGGGGGGACACTGAAGCTTTCTTT.

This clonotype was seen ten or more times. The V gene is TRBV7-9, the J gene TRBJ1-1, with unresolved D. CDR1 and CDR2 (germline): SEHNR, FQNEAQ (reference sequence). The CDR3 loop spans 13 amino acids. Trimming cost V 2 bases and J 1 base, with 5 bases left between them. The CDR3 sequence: CASSLITNTEAFF. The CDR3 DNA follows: TGTGCCAGCAGCTTAATCACGAACACTGAAGCTTTCTTT.

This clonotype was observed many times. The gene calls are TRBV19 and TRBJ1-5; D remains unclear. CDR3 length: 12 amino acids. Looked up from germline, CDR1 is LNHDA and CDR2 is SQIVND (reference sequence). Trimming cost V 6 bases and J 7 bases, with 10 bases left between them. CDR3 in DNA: TGTGCCAGTAGGATTGAGGGACAGCCCCAGCATTTT. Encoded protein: CASRIEGQPQHF.

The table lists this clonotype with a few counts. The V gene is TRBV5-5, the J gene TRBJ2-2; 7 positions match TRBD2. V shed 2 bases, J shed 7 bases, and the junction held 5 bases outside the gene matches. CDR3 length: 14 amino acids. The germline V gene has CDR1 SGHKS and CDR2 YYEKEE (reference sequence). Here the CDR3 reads CASSFWGGIGELFF. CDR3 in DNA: TGTGCCAGCAGCTTTTGGGGGGGAATCGGGGAGCTGTTTTTT.

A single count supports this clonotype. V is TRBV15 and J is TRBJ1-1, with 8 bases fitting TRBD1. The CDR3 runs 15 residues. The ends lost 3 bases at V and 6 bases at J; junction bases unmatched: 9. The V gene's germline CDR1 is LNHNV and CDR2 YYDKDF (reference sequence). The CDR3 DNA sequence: TGTGCCACCAGCAGGGGGACAGGCGCCGGGCCTGAAGCTTTCTTT. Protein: CATSRGTGAGPEAFF.

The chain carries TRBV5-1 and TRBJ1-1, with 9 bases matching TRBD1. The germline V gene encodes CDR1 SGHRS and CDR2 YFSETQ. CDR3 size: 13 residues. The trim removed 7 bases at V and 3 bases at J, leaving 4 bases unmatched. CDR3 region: CASARDRDTEAFF. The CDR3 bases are TGCGCCAGCGCCCGGGACAGGGACACTGAAGCTTTCTTT. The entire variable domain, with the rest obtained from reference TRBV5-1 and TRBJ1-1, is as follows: KAGVTQTPRYLIKTRGQQVTLSCSPISGHRSVSWYQQTPGQGLQFLFEYFSETQRNKGNFPGRFSGRQFSNSRSEMNVSTLELGDSALYLCASARDRDTEAFFGQGTRLTVV.

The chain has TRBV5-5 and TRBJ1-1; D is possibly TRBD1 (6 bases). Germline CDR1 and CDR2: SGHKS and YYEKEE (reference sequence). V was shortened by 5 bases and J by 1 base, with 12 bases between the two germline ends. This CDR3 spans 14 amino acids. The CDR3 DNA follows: TGTGCCAGCAGTTCCACAGGGAGGAACACTGAAGCTTTCTTT. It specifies CASSSTGRNTEAFF.

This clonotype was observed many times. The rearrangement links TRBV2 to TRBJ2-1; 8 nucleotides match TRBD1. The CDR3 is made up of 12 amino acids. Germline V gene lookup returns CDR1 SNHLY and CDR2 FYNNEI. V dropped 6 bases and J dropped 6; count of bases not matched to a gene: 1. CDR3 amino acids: CASRQGVNEQFF. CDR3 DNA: TGTGCCAGCAGACAGGGGGTCAATGAGCAGTTCTTC.

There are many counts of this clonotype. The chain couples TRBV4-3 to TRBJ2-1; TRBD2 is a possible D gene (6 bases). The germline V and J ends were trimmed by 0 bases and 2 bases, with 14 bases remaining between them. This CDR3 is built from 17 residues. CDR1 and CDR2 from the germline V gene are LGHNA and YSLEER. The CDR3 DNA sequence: TGCGCCAGCAGCCAAGAATGGGCGGGCGGGGCCTACAATGAGCAGTTCTTC. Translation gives CASSQEWAGGAYNEQFF.

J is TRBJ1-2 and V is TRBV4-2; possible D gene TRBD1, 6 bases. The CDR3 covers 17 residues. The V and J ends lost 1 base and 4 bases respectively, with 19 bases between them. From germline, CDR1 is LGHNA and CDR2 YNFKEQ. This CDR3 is CASSQVAYSGASYGYTF. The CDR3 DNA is TGTGCCAGCAGCCAAGTCGCGTACTCGGGGGCCAGCTATGGCTACACCTTC.

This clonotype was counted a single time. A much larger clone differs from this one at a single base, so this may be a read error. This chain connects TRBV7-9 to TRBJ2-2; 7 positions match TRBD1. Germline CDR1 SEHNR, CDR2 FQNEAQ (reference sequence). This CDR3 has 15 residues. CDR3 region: CVSSLYRGSTGELFF. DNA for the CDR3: TGTGTCAGCAGCTTATACAGGGGATCCACCGGGGAGCTGTTTTTT.

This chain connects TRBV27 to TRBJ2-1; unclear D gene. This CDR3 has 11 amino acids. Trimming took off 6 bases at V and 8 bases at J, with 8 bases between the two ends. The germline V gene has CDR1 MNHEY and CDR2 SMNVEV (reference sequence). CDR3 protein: CASRSGYEQFF. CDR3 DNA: TGTGCCAGCAGGTCAGGCTATGAGCAGTTCTTC.

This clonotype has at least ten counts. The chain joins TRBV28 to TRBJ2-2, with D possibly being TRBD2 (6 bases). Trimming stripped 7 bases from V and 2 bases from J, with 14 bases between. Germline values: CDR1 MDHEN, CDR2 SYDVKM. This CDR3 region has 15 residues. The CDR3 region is CASTKGGVNTGELFF. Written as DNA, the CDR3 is TGTGCCAGCACCAAGGGAGGAGTAAACACCGGGGAGCTGTTTTTT.

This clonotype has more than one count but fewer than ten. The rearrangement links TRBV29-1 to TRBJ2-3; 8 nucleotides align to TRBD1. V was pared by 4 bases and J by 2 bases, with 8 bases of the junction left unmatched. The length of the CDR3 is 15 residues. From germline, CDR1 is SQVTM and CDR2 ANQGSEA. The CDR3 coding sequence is TGCAGCGTTGCAGGGGGCAATACCATCACAGATACGCAGTATTTT. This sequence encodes CSVAGGNTITDTQYF.

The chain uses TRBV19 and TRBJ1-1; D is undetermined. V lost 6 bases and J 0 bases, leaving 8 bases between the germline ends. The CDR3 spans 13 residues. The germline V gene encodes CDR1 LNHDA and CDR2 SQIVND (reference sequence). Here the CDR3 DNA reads TGTGCCAGTAGATCCGCAATGAACACTGAAGCTTTCTTT. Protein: CASRSAMNTEAFF.

The CDR3 is CASSSVVHDEKLFF. The CDR3 nucleotides are TGTGCCAGCAGTTCCGTGGTTCACGACGAAAAACTGTTTTTT. The V and J genes are TRBV27 and TRBJ1-4, with no clear D. Germline CDR1 reads MNHEY; CDR2 reads SMNVEV (reference sequence). This CDR3 comprises 14 residues. Deletions cut 4 bases from V and 8 bases from J, with 14 bases between. The variable domain in full, completed from reference TRBV27 and TRBJ1-4, reads EAQVTQNPRYLITVTGKKLTVTCSQNMNHEYMSWYRQDPGLGLRQIYYSMNVEVTDKGDVPEGYKVSRKEKRNFPLILESPSPNQTSLYFCASSSVVHDEKLFFGSGTQLSVL.

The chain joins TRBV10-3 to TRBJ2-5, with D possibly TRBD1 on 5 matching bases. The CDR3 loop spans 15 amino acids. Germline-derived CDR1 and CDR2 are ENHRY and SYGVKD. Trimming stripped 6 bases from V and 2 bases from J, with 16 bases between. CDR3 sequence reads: CAISGRDSEQETQYF. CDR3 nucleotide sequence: TGTGCCATCAGCGGTCGCGACAGCGAACAAGAGACCCAGTACTTC.

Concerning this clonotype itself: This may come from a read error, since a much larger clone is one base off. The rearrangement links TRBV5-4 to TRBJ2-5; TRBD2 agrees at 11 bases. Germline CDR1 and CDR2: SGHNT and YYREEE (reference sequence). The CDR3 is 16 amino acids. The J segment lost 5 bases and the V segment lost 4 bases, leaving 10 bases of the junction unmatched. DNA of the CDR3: TGTGCCAGCAGCCGTAAGACTAGCGGGATGGTGGAGACCCAGTACTTC. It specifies CASSRKTSGMVETQYF.

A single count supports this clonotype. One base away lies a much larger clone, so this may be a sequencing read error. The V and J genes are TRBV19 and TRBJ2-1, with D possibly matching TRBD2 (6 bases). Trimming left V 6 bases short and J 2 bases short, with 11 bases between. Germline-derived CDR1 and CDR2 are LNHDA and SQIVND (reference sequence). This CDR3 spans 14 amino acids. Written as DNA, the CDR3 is TGTGCCAGTAGGGAGGGCAGAGCCTACAATGAGCAGTTCTTC. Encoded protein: CASREGRAYNEQFF.

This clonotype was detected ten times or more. The CDR3 loop reads CATRSGDTNTEAFF. CDR3 coding DNA: TGTGCCACCAGATCAGGGGATACGAACACTGAAGCTTTCTTT. V and J are TRBV15 and TRBJ1-1; D is possibly TRBD1 (6 bases). The CDR3 totals 14 residues. Trimming took off 6 bases at V and 1 base at J, with 12 bases between the two ends. Germline CDR1 reads LNHNV; CDR2 reads YYDKDF (reference sequence).

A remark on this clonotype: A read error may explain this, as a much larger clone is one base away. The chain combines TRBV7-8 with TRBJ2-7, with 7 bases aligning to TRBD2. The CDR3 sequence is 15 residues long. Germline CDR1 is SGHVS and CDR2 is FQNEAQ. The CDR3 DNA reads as TGTGACAGCAGCCTATGGAGGAGCGGGACCTCCGGGCAGTACTTC. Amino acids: CDSSLWRSGTSGQYF.